A single sample gave rise to the 6 T cell receptor beta chains below, sequenced in a study of response to subunit inactivated influenza vaccine. One entry per CDR3 protein results from TCRdb running MiXCR on the RT-PCR reads. Of more than 550,000 distinct CDR3 sequences listed, 10% to 15% are singletons. Sequenced material: PBMCs from blood, taken on the day of vaccination. These receptors all stem from a man between 50 and 59 years old who received an inactivated influenza vaccine.

This rearrangement joins TRBV7-2 to TRBJ2-1, with TRBD1 matching 7 bases. Germline CDR1 SGHTA, CDR2 FQGNSA. The CDR3 length is 16 residues. The trim removed 6 bases at V and 2 bases at J, leaving 10 bases unmatched. CDR3 bases: TGTGCCAGCAGATCGGGACAGCCTACAACCTACAATGAGCAGTTCTTC. Its translation: CASRSGQPTTYNEQFF.

In this sample, this clonotype turned up a few times. The chain has TRBV20-1 and TRBJ2-7, with D unclear. Germline V gene data show CDR1 as DFQATT and CDR2 as SNEGSKA (reference sequence). Trimming pared 5 bases from V and 6 bases from J, leaving 2 bases between. The CDR3 is 8 amino acids. The CDR3 region is CSAGEQYF. The CDR3 DNA reads as TGCAGTGCTGGCGAGCAGTACTTC.

This clonotype turned up a few times. The chain employs TRBV27 and TRBJ1-3; tentative D call: TRBD1 (5 bases). With 4 bases removed from V and 1 base from J, the gap between germline ends came to 14 bases. CDR1 is MNHEY, CDR2 SMNVEV, per germline (reference sequence). This CDR3 region has 16 residues. CDR3 protein: CASSSKKGESGNTIYF. In DNA form, the CDR3 reads TGTGCCAGCAGTTCAAAAAAAGGGGAGTCTGGAAACACCATATATTTT.

The J gene is TRBJ1-2, the V gene TRBV7-8; D is ambiguous. The CDR3 sequence is 14 residues long. V lost 0 bases and J lost 4, with 9 bases in between. Germline V gene sequence: CDR1 SGHVS, CDR2 FQNEAQ. The CDR3 DNA follows: TGTGCCAGCAGCTTAGCCCACTCTCCCTATGGCTACACCTTC. As protein: CASSLAHSPYGYTF.

This clonotype was counted between two and nine times. This sequence joins TRBV7-9 and TRBJ2-2; perhaps TRBD2 as D (5 bases). Trimming left V 5 bases short and J 4 bases short, with 14 bases between. CDR1 and CDR2 (germline): SEHNR, FQNEAQ (reference sequence). The CDR3 totals 15 residues. The CDR3 is CASSPRGPVTGELFF. The CDR3 DNA reads as TGTGCCAGCAGCCCCAGAGGGCCGGTCACCGGGGAGCTGTTTTTT.

This chain connects TRBV7-9 to TRBJ1-4; D uncertain. V dropped 5 bases and J dropped 12 bases, with 16 bases sitting between them. CDR3 length: 13 residues. Germline V gives CDR1 SEHNR, CDR2 FQNEAQ (reference sequence). The CDR3, as DNA: TGTGCCAGCAGCCCCGAGGTGTCAAGGGAACTGTTTTTT. This sequence encodes CASSPEVSRELFF. The full variable domain, its missing parts supplied by reference TRBV7-9 and TRBJ1-4, is DTGVSQNPRHKITKRGQNVTFRCDPISEHNRLYWYRQTLGQGPEFLTYFQNEAQLEKSRLLSDRFSAERPKGSFSTLEIQRTEQGDSAMYLCASSPEVSRELFFGSGTQLSVL.